What follows is one T cell receptor beta chain and its context. This entry comes from a study of technical replicates of blood from a handful of donors. The germline V gene encodes CDR1 SGHTA and CDR2 FQGNSA. The CDR3 contains 11 residues. V lost 2 bases to trimming and J lost 10 bases, with 9 bases between them. Profiling relied on immunoSEQ multiplex PCR, and the TCRdb table lists in-frame clones only, not all of them. The data contain about 9,400 clones, roughly nine tenths of them singletons. The clonotype comes from a human donor in good health. This sequence joins TRBV7-2 and TRBJ2-7; D gene unclear. The sample consisted of PBMCs. CDR3 in DNA: TGTGCCAGCAGCTTAATAGGAGAACAGTACTTC. Protein product: CASSLIGEQYF.